A single sample is the source of the 18 T cell receptor beta chains below, sequenced in a study of blood T cell repertoires in COVID-19 (dated by TCRdb to about 2020). Libraries were built with the immunoSEQ multiplex PCR assay. The table was pulled from immuneACCESS by TCRdb, which kept in-frame rearrangements only. Such tables lose some clones; where checked, under half of the loss comes from unresolved V genes, and the rest has no known cause. Counted in this sample were around 230,000 clones; around 83% of them appeared once. Around 9.6% of the sample belongs to the ten largest clones. Sequenced sample: peripheral blood. These receptors were collected from a woman over 75 with acute or convalescent COVID-19.

The gene calls are TRBV2 and TRBJ1-5, with TRBD1 matching 8 bases. Germline CDR1 reads SNHLY; CDR2 reads FYNNEI. There are 17 residues in the CDR3. J gave up 5 bases and V 5 bases, and 14 bases lay outside the gene matches. The CDR3 loop reads CASSPPRTGKLDQPQHF. The CDR3 DNA sequence: TGTGCCAGCAGTCCACCGCGGACAGGGAAATTGGATCAGCCCCAGCATTTT.

The chain has TRBV12-5 and TRBJ2-1, with 9 bases matching TRBD1. The CDR3 extends over 15 amino acids. Germline V CDR1 and CDR2: LGHNT, FRNRAP. Trimming removed 4 bases from V and 6 bases from J; junction bases left unmatched: 7. This chain's CDR3 is CASGSGTGSPNEQFF. The CDR3 nucleotides are TGTGCTAGTGGTTCCGGGACAGGGAGTCCCAATGAGCAGTTCTTC.

The chain carries TRBV6-5 and TRBJ2-1, with D perhaps matching TRBD1 (5 bases). CDR3 size: 14 residues. Germline CDR1 reads MNHEY; CDR2 reads SVGAGI. Trimming removed 6 bases from V and 5 bases from J, with 14 bases in between. In nucleotides, the CDR3 is TGTGCCAGCAGCTTTTGGGGCACGGACAATGAGCAGTTCTTC. This codes for CASSFWGTDNEQFF.

Concerning this clone: Other DNA sequences of this sample code for an identical CDR3. V usage is TRBV18 and J usage is TRBJ1-4, with TRBD1 matching 7 bases. The germline V gene has CDR1 KGHSH and CDR2 LQKENI. The CDR3 is 13 residues long. Unmatched junction bases numbered 1, after V lost 5 bases and J lost 4 bases. CDR3 loop: CASSRDSNEKLFF. The CDR3 bases are TGTGCCAGCTCAAGGGACAGTAATGAAAAACTGTTTTTT.

The rearrangement uses TRBV27 and TRBJ2-7; possible D gene TRBD1, 6 bases. CDR1 and CDR2 (germline): MNHEY, SMNVEV (reference sequence). The V gene lost 7 bases and the J gene lost 6 bases, with 19 bases spanning the gap. CDR3 length equals 14 residues. CDR3 loop: CASKQTPTRGEQYF. CDR3 in DNA: TGTGCCAGCAAACAAACCCCCACCAGGGGCGAGCAGTACTTC.

V usage is TRBV6-2 or TRBV6-3 and J usage is TRBJ2-7, with D unresolved. V lost 2 bases to trimming and J lost 6 bases, with 5 bases between them. This CDR3 is 11 amino acids long. CDR1 is MNHEY and CDR2 is SVGEGT in the germline V gene. The CDR3 loop is CASSYGPEQYF. CDR3 coding DNA: TGTGCCAGCAGTTACGGCCCCGAGCAGTACTTC.

The gene calls are TRBV6-2 or TRBV6-3 and TRBJ1-5, with D possibly being TRBD1 (5 bases). The V and J ends lost 2 bases and 2 bases respectively, with 13 bases between them. Germline V gives CDR1 MNHEY, CDR2 SVGEGT. The CDR3 loop spans 16 amino acids. The chain's CDR3 is CASSYGGGGGNQPQHF. CDR3 DNA: TGTGCCAGCAGTTACGGCGGGGGTGGCGGCAATCAGCCCCAGCATTTT.

In its sample, this clone was seen a few times. The J gene is TRBJ1-1, the V gene TRBV2; TRBD1 aligns across 7 bases. The V and J ends lost 3 bases and 3 bases, in that order; junction bases with no gene match: 7. The CDR3 has 15 residues. The germline gives CDR1 SNHLY, CDR2 FYNNEI. CDR3 loop: CASSDDRVSDTEAFF. The CDR3 DNA reads as TGTGCCAGCAGTGACGACAGGGTTTCGGACACTGAAGCTTTCTTT.

The chain links TRBV6-4 to TRBJ1-5; no definite D call. Germline CDR1 reads MRHNA; CDR2 reads SNTAGT. V was pared by 0 bases and J by 2 bases, with 11 bases between. This CDR3 is built from 16 residues. Written as DNA, the CDR3 is TGTGCCAGCAGTGACTCGTTCCGGGGTCGCAATCAGCCCCAGCATTTT. Encoded protein: CASSDSFRGRNQPQHF.

The chain recombines TRBV5-8 with TRBJ2-3; maybe TRBD2 (6 bases). V dropped 6 bases and J dropped 6 bases, with 11 bases sitting between them. This CDR3 comprises 12 residues. Germline V gene data show CDR1 as SGHTS and CDR2 as YDEGEE. This chain's CDR3 is CASTWGGDTQYF. The CDR3 nucleotides read TGTGCCAGCACCTGGGGAGGCGATACGCAGTATTTT.

The chain links TRBV5-1 to TRBJ2-6, with D perhaps TRBD2 (5 bases). The CDR3 has 17 residues. The germline gives CDR1 SGHRS, CDR2 YFSETQ. V was clipped by 1 base and J by 1 base, with 12 bases between them. The CDR3 loop is CASSLPSTGSGANVLTF. Written as DNA, the CDR3 is TGCGCCAGCAGCTTGCCCTCAACGGGATCTGGGGCCAACGTCCTGACTTTC. Full variable domain (outside the CDR3, taken from reference TRBV5-1 and TRBJ2-6): KAGVTQTPRYLIKTRGQQVTLSCSPISGHRSVSWYQQTPGQGLQFLFEYFSETQRNKGNFPGRFSGRQFSNSRSEMNVSTLELGDSALYLCASSLPSTGSGANVLTFGAGSRLTVL.

The chain employs TRBV5-6 and TRBJ1-2; D is unclear. This CDR3 region has 12 residues. V shed 4 bases and J shed 8 bases, with 12 bases lying between them. CDR1 SGHDT and CDR2 YYEEEE come from the germline V gene. The CDR3 is CASSPGLSGYTF. Written as DNA, the CDR3 is TGTGCCAGCAGCCCCGGACTAAGCGGCTACACCTTC.

This CDR3 is CASSFGGESVGEQFF. CDR3 coding DNA: TGTGCCAGCAGCTTCGGGGGGGAATCCGTTGGTGAGCAGTTCTTC. The chain links TRBV11-3 to TRBJ2-1; 8 nucleotides align to TRBD2. The germline gives CDR1 SGHNT, CDR2 YENEEA. V shed 3 bases, J shed 9 bases, and the junction held 10 bases outside the gene matches. The CDR3 covers 15 residues.

V usage is TRBV7-9 and J usage is TRBJ1-2; D remains unclear. The CDR3 covers 14 residues. The V gene's germline CDR1 is SEHNR and CDR2 FQNEAQ (reference sequence). Trimming shortened V by 5 bases and J by 7 bases, and 17 bases separated the two germline ends. CDR3 amino acids: CASSPSLSSFGYTF. In DNA, the CDR3 is TGTGCCAGCAGCCCTAGTTTGTCAAGCTTTGGCTACACCTTC. Filled out from reference TRBV7-9 and TRBJ1-2, the complete variable domain reads DTGVSQNPRHKITKRGQNVTFRCDPISEHNRLYWYRQTLGQGPEFLTYFQNEAQLEKSRLLSDRFSAERPKGSFSTLEIQRTEQGDSAMYLCASSPSLSSFGYTFGSGTRLTVV.

The V and J genes are TRBV30 and TRBJ1-4; weak D call: TRBD1 (5 bases). Germline values: CDR1 GTSNPN, CDR2 SVGIG (reference sequence). The length of the CDR3 is 15 residues. Trimming took off 0 bases at V and 10 bases at J, with 18 bases between the two ends. This chain's CDR3 is CAWSVRSREGRKLFF. CDR3 nucleotide sequence: TGTGCCTGGAGTGTACGAAGCAGGGAGGGCAGAAAACTGTTTTTT.

V gene TRBV2 combines with J gene TRBJ1-3, with 7 bases aligning to TRBD1. Germline trimming cut 7 bases from V and 3 bases from J; bases unmatched to any gene: 3. Germline V gives CDR1 SNHLY, CDR2 FYNNEI. This CDR3 is 13 amino acids long. The CDR3 loop is CASTTGSGNTIYF. CDR3 bases: TGTGCCAGCACGACAGGGAGTGGAAACACCATATATTTT.

The J gene is TRBJ2-6, the V gene TRBV3-1 (or the pseudogene TRBV3-2), with D unresolved. Trimming took off 0 bases at V and 0 bases at J, with 6 bases between the two ends. CDR3 size: 16 residues. Germline CDR1 and CDR2: LGHDT and YNNKEL (reference sequence). The CDR3 coding sequence is TGTGCCAGCAGCCAAGAGAGTTTCTCTGGGGCCAACGTCCTGACTTTC. Protein product: CASSQESFSGANVLTF.

The V gene is TRBV18, the J gene TRBJ2-2, with no clear D. V dropped 3 bases and J dropped 0 bases, with 5 bases sitting between them. Germline V CDR1 and CDR2: KGHSH, LQKENI. The CDR3 is 14 amino acids. The CDR3 spells CASSPTANTGELFF. CDR3 DNA sequence: TGTGCCAGCTCACCCACAGCGAACACCGGGGAGCTGTTTTTT.